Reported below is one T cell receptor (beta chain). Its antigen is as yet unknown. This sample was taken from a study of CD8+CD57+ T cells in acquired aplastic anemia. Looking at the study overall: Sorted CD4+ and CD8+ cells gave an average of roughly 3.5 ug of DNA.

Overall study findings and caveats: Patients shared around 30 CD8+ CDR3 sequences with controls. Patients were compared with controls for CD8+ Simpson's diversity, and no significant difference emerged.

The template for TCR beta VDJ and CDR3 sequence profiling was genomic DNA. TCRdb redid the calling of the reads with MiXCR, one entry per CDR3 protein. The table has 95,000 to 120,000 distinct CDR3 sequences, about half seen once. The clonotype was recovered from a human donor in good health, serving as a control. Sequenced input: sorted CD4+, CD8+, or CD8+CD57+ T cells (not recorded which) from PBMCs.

In DNA form, the CDR3 reads TGTGCCAGCAGCGAAGGTCAGGGGTTTGGCTACACCTTC. Translating it yields CASSEGQGFGYTF. The chain is built from TRBV5-6 and TRBJ1-2, with D possibly TRBD1 on 6 matching bases. CDR3 size: 13 residues. Trimming left V 4 bases short and J 7 bases short, with 14 bases between. Germline assignment: CDR1 SGHDT and CDR2 YYEEEE.